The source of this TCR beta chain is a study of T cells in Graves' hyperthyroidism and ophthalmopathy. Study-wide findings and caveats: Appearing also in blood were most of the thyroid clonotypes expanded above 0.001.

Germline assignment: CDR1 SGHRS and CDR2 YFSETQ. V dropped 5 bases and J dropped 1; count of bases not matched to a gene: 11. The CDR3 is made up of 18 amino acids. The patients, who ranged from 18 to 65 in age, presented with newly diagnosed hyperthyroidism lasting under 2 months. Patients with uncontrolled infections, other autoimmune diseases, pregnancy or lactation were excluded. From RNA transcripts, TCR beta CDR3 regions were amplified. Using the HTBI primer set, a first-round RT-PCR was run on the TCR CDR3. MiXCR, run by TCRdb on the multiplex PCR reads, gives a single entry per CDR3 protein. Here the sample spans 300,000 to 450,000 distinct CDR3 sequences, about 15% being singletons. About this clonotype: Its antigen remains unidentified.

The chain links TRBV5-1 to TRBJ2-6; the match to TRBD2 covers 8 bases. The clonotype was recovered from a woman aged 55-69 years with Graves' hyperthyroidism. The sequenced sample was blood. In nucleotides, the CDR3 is TGCGCCAGCAGATTATCGGGACTAGATTTTTCTGGGGCCAACGTCCTGACTTTC. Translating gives CASRLSGLDFSGANVLTF.